The source of this T cell receptor beta chain is a study of radiation and T cells in renal cell carcinoma. The treatment: treatment-naive control, cytoreductive nephrectomy. Clear cell pathology was present in this patient's renal cell carcinoma. Assay: immunoSEQ multiplex PCR; the TCRdb copy retains only in-frame clones and omits some. Of 18,000 or so clones listed, over 50% were seen once; the top ten hold about 33%. V shed 1 base and J shed 6 bases, with 6 bases lying between them. The germline V gene has CDR1 SEHNR and CDR2 FQNEAQ (reference sequence). CDR3 length: 12 residues. The receptor comes from a man between 45 and 60 years old with renal cell carcinoma. This chain connects TRBV7-9 to TRBJ1-1; D is unresolved. The sequenced sample was tumor tissue, obtained from a patient whose treatment was nephrectomy without radiotherapy. CDR3 coding DNA: TGTGCCAGCAGCTTAGGATGGGCTGAAGCTTTCTTT. Protein: CASSLGWAEAFF. Based on the CDR3 plus reference TRBV7-9 and TRBJ1-1, the full variable domain is DTGVSQNPRHKITKRGQNVTFRCDPISEHNRLYWYRQTLGQGPEFLTYFQNEAQLEKSRLLSDRFSAERPKGSFSTLEIQRTEQGDSAMYLCASSLGWAEAFFGQGTRLTVV.